This TCR beta chain was sequenced for a study of long-term antiretroviral therapy in people with HIV. Researchers report immunoSEQ v3.0 was run at survey level. Libraries were prepared by immunoSEQ multiplex PCR; TCRdb keeps only in-frame clonotypes and omits some of them. The table has 20,000 to 25,000 clones, 76% seen once. Treatment for all HIV-infected participants took place in the United States. Before they underwent DNA extraction, samples held about 1-10 million cryopreserved PBMC. The material was unsorted PBMCs, obtained 1.1 years before starting antiretroviral therapy. The TCR comes from a woman aged 40 to 50 with HIV.

DNA of the CDR3: TGTGCCAGCAGTTCTACAGGGGGGAACGGGGAGCTGTTTTTT. Protein sequence: CASSSTGGNGELFF. This chain joins TRBV6-6 and TRBJ2-2; TRBD1 matches at 8 bases. The CDR3 contains 14 residues. Germline V gene data show CDR1 as MNHNY and CDR2 as SVGAGI (reference sequence). V dropped 4 bases and J dropped 7; count of bases not matched to a gene: 5.